The entry below describes one T cell receptor (beta chain). Its antigen is currently unknown. The protocol was immunoSEQ multiplex PCR, while the TCRdb copy is restricted to in-frame clones and leaves out a portion. The table shows about 21,000 clones, with 75% to 85% occurring only once. This entry belongs to a study of OX40 agonist ivuxolimab in advanced cancers. Study-wide background: Administration of intravenous ivuxolimab to patients occurred every 2 weeks at 0.01 to 10 mg/kg. Under the entry rules, prior anti-PD-1, anti-PD-L1 or anti-CTLA-4 therapy was allowed, and around 36% had some.

Findings and limits, study-wide: At doses 0.1 to 3.0 mg/kg, CD4+ and CD8+ clones expanded.

The CDR3 runs 14 residues. Germline values: CDR1 SGHVS, CDR2 FNYEAQ. V shed 4 bases, J shed 5 bases, and the junction held 2 bases outside the gene matches. This TCR was sampled from an adult with an advanced solid tumor such as melanoma, head and neck, liver or kidney cancer. The chain employs TRBV7-6 and TRBJ1-1; 12 nucleotides agree with TRBD1. The specimen comprised CD4+ or CD8+ T cells sorted from blood, sampled in a trial of the OX40 agonist ivuxolimab. CDR3 sequence reads: CASSSGQGATEAFF. The CDR3 DNA follows: TGTGCCAGCAGCTCGGGACAGGGGGCAACTGAAGCTTTCTTT.